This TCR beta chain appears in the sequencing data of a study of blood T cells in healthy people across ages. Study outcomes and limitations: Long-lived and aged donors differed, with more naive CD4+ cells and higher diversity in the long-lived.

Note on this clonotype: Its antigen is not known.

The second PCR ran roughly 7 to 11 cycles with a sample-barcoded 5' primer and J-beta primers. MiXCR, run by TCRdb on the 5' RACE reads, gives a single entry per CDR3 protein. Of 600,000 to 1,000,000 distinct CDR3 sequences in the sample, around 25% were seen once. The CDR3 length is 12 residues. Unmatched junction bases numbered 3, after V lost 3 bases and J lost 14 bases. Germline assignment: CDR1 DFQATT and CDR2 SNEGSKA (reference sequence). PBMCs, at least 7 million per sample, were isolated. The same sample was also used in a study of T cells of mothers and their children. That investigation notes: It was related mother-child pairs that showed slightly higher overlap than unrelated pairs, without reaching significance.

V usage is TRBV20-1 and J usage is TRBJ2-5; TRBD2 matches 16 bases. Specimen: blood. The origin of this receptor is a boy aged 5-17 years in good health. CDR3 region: CSARGLAGGPYF. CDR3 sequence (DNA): TGCAGTGCTAGGGGACTAGCGGGAGGGCCCTACTTC.